This T cell receptor beta chain was captured by sequencing in a study of T cells in tuberculosis. Study information: A South African cohort included IGRA-negative adolescents, latently infected IGRA-positive adolescents and adults with active tuberculosis. General study findings and limits: Active tuberculosis cases were adults; controls were adolescents. Smaller distances to GMM-specific TCRs suggested their expansion in active tuberculosis.

Data came from immunoSEQ multiplex PCR; TCRdb stores just in-frame clones and leaves some out. Of roughly 30,000 clones in the sample, roughly 83% are singletons; the top ten hold about 5%. In its sample, this clone was seen once. The antigen is unknown. Time point described: new active TB diagnosis, blood taken before or within 7 days of starting treatment. Positive smear microscopy and/or M. tuberculosis culture confirmed active disease. The CDR3 loop spans 18 amino acids. V gave up 1 base and J gave up 0 bases; unmatched junction bases: 4. Germline V CDR1 and CDR2: SGHRS, YFSETQ. The sequence derives from an adult with tuberculosis. The chain links TRBV5-1 to TRBJ2-6; 10 bases agree with TRBD2. This sample comprised PBMCs, obtained at tuberculosis diagnosis. Here the CDR3 DNA reads TGCGCCAGCAGCTTGATACTAGCGGGAATCTCTGGGGCCAACGTCCTGACTTTC. Amino acid sequence: CASSLILAGISGANVLTF. Variable domain in full (rest from reference TRBV5-1 and TRBJ2-6): KAGVTQTPRYLIKTRGQQVTLSCSPISGHRSVSWYQQTPGQGLQFLFEYFSETQRNKGNFPGRFSGRQFSNSRSEMNVSTLELGDSALYLCASSLILAGISGANVLTFGAGSRLTVL.